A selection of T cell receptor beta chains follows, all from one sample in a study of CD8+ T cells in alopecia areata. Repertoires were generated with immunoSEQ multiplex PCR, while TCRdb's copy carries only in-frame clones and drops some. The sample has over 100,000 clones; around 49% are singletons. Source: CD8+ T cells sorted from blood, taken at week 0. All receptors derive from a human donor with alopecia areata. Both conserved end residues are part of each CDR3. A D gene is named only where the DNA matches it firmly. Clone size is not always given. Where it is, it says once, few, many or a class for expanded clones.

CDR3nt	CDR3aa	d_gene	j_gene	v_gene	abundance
TGTGCCTGCCGTCCGGAGGAGCAGTTCTTC	CACRPEEQFF	.	TRBJ2-1	TRBV30	once
TGTGCCAGCAGTATGGAGGATACGCAGTATTTT	CASSMEDTQYF	.	TRBJ2-3	TRBV6-6	.
TGTGCCAGCAGTGACGGGTCGGGTGAAAAACTGTTTTTT	CASSDGSGEKLFF	.	TRBJ1-4	TRBV6-4	.
TGTGCCAGCTTGAACAAGAGGACAGGGGGCGAGACCCAGTACTTC	CASLNKRTGGETQYF	TRBD1	TRBJ2-5	TRBV6-5	.
TGCGCCAGCAGCCAAGAGCCAGGGCGGAATTCACCCCTCCACTTT	CASSQEPGRNSPLHF	.	TRBJ1-6	TRBV4-1	.
TGTGCCCTTGAGGCAGATACGCAGTATTTT	CALEADTQYF	.	TRBJ2-3	TRBV30	once
TGCAGCGTCGAAGGGATGAACACTGAAGCTTTCTTT	CSVEGMNTEAFF	.	TRBJ1-1	TRBV29-1	.
TGCAGCGGTATCGACAGGACCCCCTACAATGAGCAGTTCTTC	CSGIDRTPYNEQFF	.	TRBJ2-1	TRBV29-1	.
TGTGCCAGCAGCCGGACAGGGAGGATCCTTACTAACTATGGCTACACCTTC	CASSRTGRILTNYGYTF	TRBD1	TRBJ1-2	TRBV27	.
TGCGCCAGCAGCTTTCGGACCTGGAAAGATGAAGCTTTCTTT	CASSFRTWKDEAFF	.	TRBJ1-1	TRBV5-1	few